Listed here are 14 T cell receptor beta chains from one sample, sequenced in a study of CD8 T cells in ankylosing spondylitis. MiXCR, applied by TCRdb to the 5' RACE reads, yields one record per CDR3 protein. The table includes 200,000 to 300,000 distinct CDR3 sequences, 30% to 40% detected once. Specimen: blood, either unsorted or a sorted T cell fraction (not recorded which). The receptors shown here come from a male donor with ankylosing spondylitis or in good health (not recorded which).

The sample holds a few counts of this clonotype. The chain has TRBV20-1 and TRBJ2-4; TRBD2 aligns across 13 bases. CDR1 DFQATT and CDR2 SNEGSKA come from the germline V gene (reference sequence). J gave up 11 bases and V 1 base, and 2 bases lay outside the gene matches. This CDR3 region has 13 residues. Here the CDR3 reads CSARVGLAGLQYF. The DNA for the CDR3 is TGCAGTGCTAGAGTGGGACTAGCGGGGCTTCAGTACTTC.

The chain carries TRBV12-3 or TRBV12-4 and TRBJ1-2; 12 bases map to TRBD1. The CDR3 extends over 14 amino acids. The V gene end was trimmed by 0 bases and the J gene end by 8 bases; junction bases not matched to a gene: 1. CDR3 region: CASSLAGTGGGYTF. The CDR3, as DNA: TGTGCCAGCAGTTTAGCCGGGACAGGGGGCGGCTACACCTTC.

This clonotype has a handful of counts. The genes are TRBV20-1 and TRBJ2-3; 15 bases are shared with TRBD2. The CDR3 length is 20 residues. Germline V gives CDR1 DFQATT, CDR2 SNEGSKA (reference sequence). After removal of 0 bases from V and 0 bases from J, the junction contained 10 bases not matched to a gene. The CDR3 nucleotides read TGCAGTGCTAGAGATCCTTCGGGACTAGCGGGGGGTTCTAGCACAGATACGCAGTATTTT. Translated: CSARDPSGLAGGSSTDTQYF.

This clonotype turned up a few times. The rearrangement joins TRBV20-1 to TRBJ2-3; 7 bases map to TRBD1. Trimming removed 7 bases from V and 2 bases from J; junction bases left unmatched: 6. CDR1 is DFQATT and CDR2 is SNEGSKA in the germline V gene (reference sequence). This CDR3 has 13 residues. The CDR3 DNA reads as TGCAGTGGCCGCAGGGGGACCACAGATACGCAGTATTTT. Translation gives CSGRRGTTDTQYF.

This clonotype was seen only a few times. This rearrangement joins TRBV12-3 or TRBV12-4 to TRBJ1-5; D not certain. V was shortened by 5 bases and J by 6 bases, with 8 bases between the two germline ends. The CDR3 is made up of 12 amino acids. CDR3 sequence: CASSTWGQPQHF. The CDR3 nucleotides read TGTGCCAGCAGTACCTGGGGTCAGCCCCAGCATTTT.

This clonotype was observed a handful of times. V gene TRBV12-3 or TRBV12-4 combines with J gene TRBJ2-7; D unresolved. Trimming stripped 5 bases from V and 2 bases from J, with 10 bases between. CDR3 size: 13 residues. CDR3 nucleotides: TGTGCCAGCAGTACTACCGAAGCCTACGAGCAGTACTTC. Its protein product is CASSTTEAYEQYF.

As DNA, the CDR3 is TGTGCCATCAATGGGGGGAACTATGGCTACACCTTC. It encodes CAINGGNYGYTF. The chain recombines TRBV10-3 with TRBJ1-2; a possible D gene is TRBD1 (5 bases). Germline CDR1 and CDR2: ENHRY and SYGVKD. The CDR3 extends over 12 amino acids. V was clipped by 7 bases and J by 2 bases, with 8 bases between them.

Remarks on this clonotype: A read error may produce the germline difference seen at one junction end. CDR3 loop: CSVEVSLASRYEQYF. The CDR3 DNA follows: TGCAGCGTCGAAGTATCCCTTGCTAGCCGCTACGAGCAGTACTTC. The genes are TRBV29-1 and TRBJ2-7, with D perhaps matching TRBD2 (5 bases). Germline V gene lookup returns CDR1 SQVTM and CDR2 ANQGSEA. This CDR3 is 15 amino acids long.

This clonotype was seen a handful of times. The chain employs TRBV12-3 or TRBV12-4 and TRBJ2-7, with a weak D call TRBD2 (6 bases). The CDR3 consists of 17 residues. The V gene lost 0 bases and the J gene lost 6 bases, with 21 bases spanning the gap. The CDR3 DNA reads TGTGCCAGCAGTTTAGCGCGGGGTTGGGCCAGACCCGTCGAGCAGTACTTC. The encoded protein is CASSLARGWARPVEQYF.

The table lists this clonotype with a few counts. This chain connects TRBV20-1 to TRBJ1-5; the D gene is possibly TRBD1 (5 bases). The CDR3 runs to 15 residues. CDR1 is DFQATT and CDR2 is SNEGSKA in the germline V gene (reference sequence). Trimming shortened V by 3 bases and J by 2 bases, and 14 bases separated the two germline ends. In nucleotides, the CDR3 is TGCAGTGCTAGGCCCGTGGGGCAGCGCAATCAGCCCCAGCATTTT. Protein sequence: CSARPVGQRNQPQHF.

DNA for the CDR3: TGTGCCAGCAGTTACGAGCGGACCATCGGGACTACGCAGTATTTT. As protein: CASSYERTIGTTQYF. The rearrangement joins TRBV6-2 or TRBV6-3 to TRBJ2-3, with D possibly being TRBD1 or TRBD2 (5 bases each). The ends were cut back, 2 bases at V and 8 bases at J, with 17 bases in the middle. The CDR3 has 15 amino acids. Germline V gene lookup returns CDR1 MNHEY and CDR2 SVGEGT.

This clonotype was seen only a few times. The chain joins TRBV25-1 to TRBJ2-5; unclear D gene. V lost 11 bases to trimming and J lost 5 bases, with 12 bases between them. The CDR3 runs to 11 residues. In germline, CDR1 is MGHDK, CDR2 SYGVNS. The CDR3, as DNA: TGTGCCGAAGGGCCCGGGGAGACCCAGTACTTC. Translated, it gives CAEGPGETQYF.

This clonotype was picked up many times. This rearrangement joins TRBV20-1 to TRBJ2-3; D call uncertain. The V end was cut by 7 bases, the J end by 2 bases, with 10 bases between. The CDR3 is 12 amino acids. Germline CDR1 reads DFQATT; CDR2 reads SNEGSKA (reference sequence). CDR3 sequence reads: CSVGGYTDTQYF. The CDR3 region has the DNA TGCAGTGTAGGCGGCTACACAGATACGCAGTATTTT.

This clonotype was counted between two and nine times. As DNA, the CDR3 is TGTGCCAGCAGTTACTCTCGGGGGGCGAGGACTGAAGCTTTCTTT. It specifies CASSYSRGARTEAFF. The chain links TRBV6-5 to TRBJ1-1; perhaps TRBD1 as D (6 bases). V was clipped by 0 bases and J by 5 bases, with 13 bases between them. From germline, CDR1 is MNHEY and CDR2 SVGAGI. The CDR3 has 15 residues.